This T cell receptor (beta chain) was captured by sequencing in a study of patients and donors after allogeneic stem cell transplantation. The table lists this clonotype with many counts. The germline V gene encodes CDR1 SEHNR and CDR2 FQNEAQ (reference sequence). The ends were cut back, 5 bases at V and 2 bases at J, with 4 bases in the middle. The CDR3 contains 12 residues. TCRdb recomputed calls from the RT-PCR reads with MiXCR, one row per CDR3 protein. The sample lists 25,000 or so distinct CDR3 sequences; 6.5% to 10% were seen once. Sequenced material: blood, either unsorted or a sorted T cell fraction (not recorded which). This clonotype was obtained from a human donor who was either an allogeneic HSCT recipient or a stem cell or donor lymphocyte infusion donor (not recorded which). It is not recorded whose cells these are; they may come from a transplant donor. The rearrangement joins TRBV7-9 to TRBJ1-3; D is undetermined. The chain's CDR3 is CASSTTGNTIYF. The CDR3 bases are TGTGCCAGCAGCACTACTGGAAACACCATATATTTT.